These 14 T cell receptor beta chains came from one sample sequenced in a study of technical replicates of blood from a few donors. TCRdb's copy holds only in-frame clones and misses some; the assay was immunoSEQ multiplex PCR. The data hold more than 80,000 clones, with approximately 96% observed a single time. Sequences were obtained from T cells isolated from PBMCs. These receptors were obtained from a human donor in good health.

The chain combines TRBV7-2 with TRBJ2-3, with TRBD1 matching over 8 bases. CDR3 size: 16 residues. The germline gives CDR1 SGHTA, CDR2 FQGNSA. After removal of 2 bases from V and 2 bases from J, the junction contained 6 bases not matched to a gene. CDR3 loop: CASSLRRTGNTDTQYF. CDR3 nucleotide sequence: TGTGCCAGCAGCTTAAGAAGGACAGGGAACACAGATACGCAGTATTTT.

The CDR3 DNA is TGCGCCAGCAGCCGTTCCACAGGGACCGGGTCCTCTGAAGCTTTCTTT. It yields the protein CASSRSTGTGSSEAFF. The genes are TRBV5-1 and TRBJ1-1, with D tentatively TRBD1 (6 bases). The CDR3 loop spans 16 amino acids. Looked up from germline, CDR1 is SGHRS and CDR2 is YFSETQ. V was trimmed by 4 bases and J by 6 bases, leaving 22 bases between them.

V usage is TRBV19 and J usage is TRBJ1-5; D might be TRBD1 (6 bases). Trimming pared 7 bases from V and 5 bases from J, leaving 15 bases between. The CDR3 runs to 14 residues. Germline assignment: CDR1 LNHDA and CDR2 SQIVND (reference sequence). The CDR3 here is CASKSWAGDQPQHF. The CDR3 DNA reads TGTGCCAGTAAATCCTGGGCAGGGGATCAGCCCCAGCATTTT.

The V and J genes are TRBV19 and TRBJ1-2; 7 bases map to TRBD1. The length of the CDR3 is 14 residues. The junction had 8 bases not matched to a gene; V was cut back by 5 bases and J by 5 bases. In germline, CDR1 is LNHDA, CDR2 SQIVND (reference sequence). CDR3 sequence reads: CASSVLQGRYGYTF. CDR3 bases: TGTGCCAGTAGTGTCCTACAGGGGAGGTATGGCTACACCTTC.

This chain connects TRBV6-6 to TRBJ1-1; 7 bases map to TRBD1. Germline V gene lookup returns CDR1 MNHNY and CDR2 SVGAGI (reference sequence). The CDR3 length is 16 residues. Trimming removed 0 bases from V and 1 base from J; junction bases left unmatched: 5. The CDR3 reads CASSYSPGQRNTEAFF. The CDR3, as DNA: TGTGCCAGCAGTTACTCGCCGGGACAGAGGAACACTGAAGCTTTCTTT.

The chain employs TRBV6-6 and TRBJ1-5; 7 bases are a match to TRBD1. CDR1 and CDR2 from the germline V gene are MNHNY and SVGAGI (reference sequence). The CDR3 has 15 amino acids. Losses at the gene ends were 6 bases for V and 0 bases for J; bases not matched to a gene: 5. The CDR3 sequence: CASSLGQVSNQPQHF. The CDR3 nucleotides read TGTGCCAGCAGCCTTGGACAGGTTAGCAATCAGCCCCAGCATTTT.

This clone has a single count. This chain uses TRBV28 with TRBJ1-4, with 7 bases lining up with TRBD1. The ends lost 5 bases at V and 8 bases at J; junction bases unmatched: 5. In germline, CDR1 is MDHEN, CDR2 SYDVKM. The CDR3 loop spans 13 amino acids. CDR3 region: CASSRGQDEKLFF. CDR3 DNA: TGTGCCAGCAGTCGCGGACAGGACGAAAAACTGTTTTTT.

The chain combines TRBV4-2 with TRBJ2-5; D is ambiguous. V gave up 0 bases and J gave up 1 base, with 9 bases separating them. The CDR3 totals 15 residues. In germline, CDR1 is LGHNA, CDR2 YNFKEQ. The CDR3 sequence: CASSQDEEIQETQYF. The CDR3 DNA sequence: TGTGCCAGCAGCCAAGATGAGGAGATCCAAGAGACCCAGTACTTC.

This rearrangement joins TRBV7-9 to TRBJ2-7; 12 bases map to TRBD1. Germline values: CDR1 SEHNR, CDR2 FQNEAQ (reference sequence). Germline trimming cut 1 base from V and 0 bases from J; bases unmatched to any gene: 10. This CDR3 has 19 amino acids. In nucleotides, the CDR3 is TGTGCCAGCAGCTTAGGAGAGGGGACAGGGGGCCCCCACTCCTACGAGCAGTACTTC. Translated: CASSLGEGTGGPHSYEQYF.

This clone appeared once. V is TRBV10-1 and J is TRBJ1-1; tentative D call: TRBD1 (6 bases). This CDR3 is 16 amino acids long. V was cut by 2 bases and J by 3 bases, with 16 bases left in between. Germline loops: CDR1 WNHNN, CDR2 SYGVQD (reference sequence). The CDR3: CASSEVTGLTDTEAFF. CDR3 coding DNA: TGCGCCAGCAGTGAGGTAACAGGGCTGACCGACACTGAAGCTTTCTTT.

This chain uses TRBV7-9 with TRBJ2-7; 7 nucleotides line up with TRBD1. CDR3 length: 12 amino acids. The V and J ends lost 7 bases and 3 bases, in that order; junction bases with no gene match: 3. The germline V gene has CDR1 SEHNR and CDR2 FQNEAQ (reference sequence). Here the CDR3 reads CASNRQGYEQYF. The CDR3, as DNA: TGTGCCAGCAACCGACAGGGCTACGAGCAGTACTTC.

V gene TRBV6-6 combines with J gene TRBJ2-1, with 12 bases identical to TRBD2. The CDR3 is 15 amino acids. V gave up 6 bases and J gave up 7 bases; unmatched junction bases: 7. Germline V lookup: CDR1 MNHNY, CDR2 SVGAGI (reference sequence). CDR3 in amino acids: CASSQTSGSMNEQFF. For the CDR3, the DNA is TGTGCCAGCAGCCAGACTAGCGGGAGTATGAATGAGCAGTTCTTC.

The CDR3 protein is CASSQGSSLPDTQYF. CDR3 bases: TGCGCCAGCAGCCAAGGATCTAGCCTGCCAGATACGCAGTATTTT. J is TRBJ2-3 and V is TRBV4-1; tentative D call: TRBD2 (5 bases). Between the trimmed V and J ends, which lost 1 base and 4 bases, there was a span of 12 bases. The length of the CDR3 is 15 residues. Germline assignment: CDR1 MGHRA and CDR2 YSYEKL.

V usage is TRBV29-1 and J usage is TRBJ2-1, with 11 bases matching TRBD2. Germline-derived CDR1 and CDR2 are SQVTM and ANQGSEA. This CDR3 region has 14 residues. V trimming: 6 bases; J trimming: 3 bases; junction bases outside the gene matches: 4. The CDR3 reads CSVRLAGNYNEQFF. The CDR3 DNA sequence: TGCAGCGTCCGACTAGCGGGGAACTACAATGAGCAGTTCTTC.